Shown below are 18 T cell receptor beta chains from a single sample sequenced in a study of T-cell reconstitution after alpha-beta-depleted transplantation in children. Unique molecular identifiers were incorporated when the TCRbeta library was constructed. One entry per CDR3 protein, called by TCRdb with MiXCR from the PCR reads. This table holds approximately 120,000 distinct CDR3 sequences, roughly 10% found once. The sample in question was PBMCs, mostly from graft donor cells, obtained 180 days after TCRalphabeta/CD19-depleted stem cell transplant. The origin of the receptors is a girl younger than two who had a stem cell transplant for combined immunodeficiency, so the T cells may come from the graft donor.

The V and J genes are TRBV9 and TRBJ2-2; a possible D gene is TRBD2 (5 bases). Germline-derived CDR1 and CDR2 are SGDLS and YYNGEE. Trimming left V 4 bases short and J 9 bases short, with 10 bases between. This CDR3 contains 12 residues. CDR3 in DNA: TGTGCCAGCAGCCACTCGGGGAGGGAGCTGTTTTTT. Translated: CASSHSGRELFF.

About this clonotype itself: With a much larger clone just one base away, this may be a read error. The CDR3 spells CASSPDFADTPYF. The CDR3, as DNA: TGTGCCAGCAGTCCTGACTTTGCAGATACGCCGTATTTT. The chain is built from TRBV9 and TRBJ2-3; D is unresolved. CDR1 SGDLS and CDR2 YYNGEE come from the germline V gene. CDR3 size: 13 residues.

The CDR3 loop is CASSSRALGPNEKLFF. CDR3 nucleotides: TGCGCCAGCAGCTCCCGGGCCTTGGGACCTAATGAAAAACTGTTTTTT. The chain carries TRBV5-1 and TRBJ1-4; weak D call: TRBD1 (5 bases). Germline CDR1 is SGHRS and CDR2 is YFSETQ. The CDR3 is made up of 16 amino acids. The ends were cut back, 3 bases at V and 3 bases at J, with 15 bases in the middle.

This clonotype was seen ten or more times. This chain joins TRBV20-1 and TRBJ2-1; 7 bases align to TRBD1. Germline V gene data show CDR1 as DFQATT and CDR2 as SNEGSKA (reference sequence). The trim removed 5 bases at V and 0 bases at J, leaving 1 base unmatched. The CDR3 is made up of 13 amino acids. The CDR3: CSAEGASYNEQFF. In DNA form, the CDR3 reads TGCAGTGCTGAGGGGGCCTCCTACAATGAGCAGTTCTTC.

The table lists this clonotype with a few counts. The chain carries TRBV13 and TRBJ1-2; tentatively, D is TRBD1 (6 bases). Trimming pared 4 bases from V and 1 base from J, leaving 16 bases between. The CDR3 is 16 residues long. Germline-derived CDR1 and CDR2 are PRHDT and FYEKMQ (reference sequence). The CDR3 spells CASSSAPRGHNYGYTF. Written as DNA, the CDR3 is TGTGCCAGCAGCTCTGCTCCCAGGGGTCATAACTATGGCTACACCTTC.

CDR3 sequence reads: CASSPPSTSDTQYF. The CDR3 DNA sequence: TGTGCCAGCTCACCCCCGAGCACATCGGATACGCAGTATTTT. The rearrangement uses TRBV18 and TRBJ2-3; D is unresolved. Germline CDR1 reads KGHSH; CDR2 reads LQKENI. Trimming took off 3 bases at V and 6 bases at J, with 13 bases between the two ends. The CDR3 has 14 amino acids.

This clonotype was seen a few times. The chain recombines TRBV12-3 or TRBV12-4 with TRBJ2-3, with 8 bases fitting TRBD2. The CDR3 loop spans 14 amino acids. The ends lost 3 bases at V and 4 bases at J; junction bases unmatched: 3. The CDR3 bases are TGTGCCAGCAGTTTGGGCGGGAGGTCAGATACGCAGTATTTT. Protein: CASSLGGRSDTQYF.

The rearrangement joins TRBV14 to TRBJ2-7; D tentatively reads TRBD1 or TRBD2 (5 bases each). The germline V gene encodes CDR1 SGHDN and CDR2 FVKESK. V was trimmed by 5 bases and J by 5 bases, leaving 16 bases between them. The CDR3 loop spans 14 amino acids. CDR3: CASSGKERGHEQYF. Written as DNA, the CDR3 is TGTGCCAGCAGCGGGAAAGAGAGGGGACACGAGCAGTACTTC.

This clonotype appeared a few times. Sequence at one end of the junction differs from germline and may be a read error. The V call is TRBV6-1, the J call TRBJ2-5, with D possibly being TRBD2 (6 bases). CDR3 length equals 13 residues. Germline CDR1 and CDR2: MNHNS and SASEGT. In DNA, the CDR3 is TGTGCCAGCAGTGAGAAGAGTTGGAGGGAAAAAGGCTTC. Its translation: CASSEKSWREKGF.

V is TRBV6-2 or TRBV6-3 and J is TRBJ1-1; no clear D gene. V was pared by 2 bases and J by 5 bases, with 3 bases between. The germline V gene encodes CDR1 MNHEY and CDR2 SVGEGT. This CDR3 comprises 11 residues. CDR3: CASSYRTEAFF. For the CDR3, the DNA is TGTGCCAGCAGTTACCGAACTGAAGCTTTCTTT.

This clonotype appeared a few times. The chain links TRBV6-5 to TRBJ1-3; the D gene is possibly TRBD1 (5 bases). The CDR3 has 14 amino acids. V lost 3 bases, J lost 2 bases, and 8 bases lay in between. Germline CDR1 MNHEY, CDR2 SVGAGI. The CDR3 DNA follows: TGTGCCAGCAGTTATGGGGGGGCTGGAAACACCATATATTTT. This codes for CASSYGGAGNTIYF.

This clonotype was recorded at least ten times. The V and J genes are TRBV27 and TRBJ2-7; D may be TRBD2 (6 bases). The length of the CDR3 is 14 residues. Germline CDR1 MNHEY, CDR2 SMNVEV (reference sequence). V was pared by 2 bases and J by 3 bases, with 11 bases between. The CDR3 loop is CASSLGGLSYEQYF. CDR3 sequence (DNA): TGTGCCAGCAGTTTAGGAGGGCTCAGCTACGAGCAGTACTTC.

This clonotype was counted ten times or more. This chain links TRBV5-1 with TRBJ2-1; no clear D. The germline CDR1 and CDR2 sequences are SGHRS and YFSETQ. CDR3 size: 13 residues. The V end lost 1 base, the J end lost 4 bases, and 6 bases lay between the germline ends. The CDR3 sequence: CASSLREYNEQFF. The CDR3 DNA is TGCGCCAGCAGCTTGAGGGAATACAATGAGCAGTTCTTC.

The J gene is TRBJ1-1, the V gene TRBV5-1, with a possible D match to TRBD1 (5 bases). The CDR3 extends over 15 amino acids. Trimming pared 5 bases from V and 3 bases from J, leaving 17 bases between. Germline loops: CDR1 SGHRS, CDR2 YFSETQ. CDR3 region: CASSGTFSGDTEAFF. CDR3 bases: TGCGCCAGCAGTGGGACTTTCTCGGGGGACACTGAAGCTTTCTTT.

The V and J genes are TRBV6-1 and TRBJ2-4; no clear D gene. Germline-derived CDR1 and CDR2 are MNHNS and SASEGT. The CDR3 has 14 residues. V dropped 6 bases and J dropped 4 bases, with 13 bases sitting between them. The DNA of the CDR3 is TGTGCCAGCAGCCGCGGTCAGTCAAAAAACATTCAGTACTTC. Amino acids: CASSRGQSKNIQYF.

The chain is built from TRBV7-2 and TRBJ2-7; 7 nucleotides line up with TRBD2. CDR3 size: 12 residues. Trimming cost V 8 bases and J 10 bases; bases outside gene matches: 11. Germline CDR1 is SGHTA and CDR2 is FQGNSA. CDR3 sequence (DNA): TGTGCCAGCGGGAGGGCCCCTCTTCTTCAGTACTTC. It translates to CASGRAPLLQYF.

This clonotype came up a few times. The rearrangement uses TRBV6-5 and TRBJ2-4; D possibly matches TRBD1 or TRBD2 (6 bases each). CDR3 length: 15 amino acids. With 4 bases removed from V and 3 bases from J, the gap between germline ends came to 13 bases. CDR1 and CDR2 (germline): MNHEY, SVGAGI. This CDR3 reads CASSWGRGGKNIQYF. DNA of the CDR3: TGTGCCAGCAGTTGGGGCAGGGGAGGCAAAAACATTCAGTACTTC.

In this sample, this clonotype turned up many times. The chain carries TRBV20-1 and TRBJ2-3; the D gene is possibly TRBD1 (5 bases). V lost 1 base, J lost 1 base, and 15 bases lay in between. Germline V CDR1 and CDR2: DFQATT, SNEGSKA (reference sequence). The length of the CDR3 is 16 residues. CDR3 loop: CSARVRTPRGTDTQYF. The CDR3 DNA is TGCAGTGCTAGAGTGAGGACCCCCAGGGGCACAGATACGCAGTATTTT.